This T cell receptor (beta chain) appears in the sequencing data of a study of cytomegalovirus exposure and HLA in healthy donors. Sequencing used immunoSEQ multiplex PCR; TCRdb keeps in-frame clones, though not all of them. The data contain about 330,000 clones, roughly 85% of them singletons. Turning to this clone: Its antigen is as yet unknown.

This CDR3 is 16 amino acids long. The V segment lost 4 bases and the J segment 8 bases; nucleotides outside the gene matches: 9. Germline CDR1 reads SGDLS; CDR2 reads YYNGEE. Overall study results and limits: Cytomegalovirus association was assigned to about 150 TCR beta chains.

The chain employs TRBV9 and TRBJ1-4, with 12 bases aligning to TRBD1. Sequenced input: PBMCs. The TCR was taken from a woman younger than 30 in good health and CMV-seronegative. CDR3 nucleotide sequence: TGTGCCAGCAGCTCCCGGGACAGGGGGCTTGGAGAAAAACTGTTTTTT. This gives the protein CASSSRDRGLGEKLFF. The variable domain in full, with the rest retrieved from reference TRBV9 and TRBJ1-4, is DSGVTQTPKHLITATGQRVTLRCSPRSGDLSVYWYQQSLDQGLQFLIQYYNGEERAKGNILERFSAQQFPDLHSELNLSSLELGDSALYFCASSSRDRGLGEKLFFGSGTQLSVL.